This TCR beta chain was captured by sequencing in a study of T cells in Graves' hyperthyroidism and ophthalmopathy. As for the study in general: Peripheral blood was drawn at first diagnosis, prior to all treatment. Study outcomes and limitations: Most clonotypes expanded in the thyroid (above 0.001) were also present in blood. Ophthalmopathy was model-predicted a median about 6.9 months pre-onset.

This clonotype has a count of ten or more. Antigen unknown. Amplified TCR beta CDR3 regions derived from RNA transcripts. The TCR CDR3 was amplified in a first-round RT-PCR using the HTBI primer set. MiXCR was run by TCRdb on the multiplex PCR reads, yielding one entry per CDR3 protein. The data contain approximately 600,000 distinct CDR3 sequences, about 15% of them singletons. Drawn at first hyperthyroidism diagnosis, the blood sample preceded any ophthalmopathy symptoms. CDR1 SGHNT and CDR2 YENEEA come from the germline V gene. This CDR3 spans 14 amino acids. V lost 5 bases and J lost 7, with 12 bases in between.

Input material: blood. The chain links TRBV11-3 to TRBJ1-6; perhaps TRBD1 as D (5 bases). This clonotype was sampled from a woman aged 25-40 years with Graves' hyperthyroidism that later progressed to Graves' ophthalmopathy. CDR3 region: CASSKGLENSPLHF. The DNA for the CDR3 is TGTGCCAGCAGCAAGGGACTTGAGAATTCACCCCTCCACTTT.